Listed below are T cell receptor beta chains from one sample, sequenced in a study of vaccination and CD4 T cells after COVID-19. TCRdb passed the PCR reads through MiXCR, listing each CDR3 protein once. This table holds roughly 16,000 distinct CDR3 sequences, 66% found once. Material: CD4+ T cells from blood, obtained after SARS-CoV-2 vaccination. These receptors came from a human donor who had recovered from COVID-19. The CDR3 runs from the conserved cysteine through the conserved F or W. Each record gives: clone size, J gene, V gene, D gene, CDR3 protein, CDR3 DNA. D genes are given only for firm matches. Clone size is not always given. Where it is, it says once, few, many or a class for expanded clones.

clone size: NA
J gene: TRBJ2-7
V gene: TRBV5-4
D gene: NA
CDR3 protein: CASSLGTPPTYEQYF
CDR3 DNA: TGTGCCAGCAGCTTGGGCACGCCGCCAACCTACGAGCAGTACTTC

clone size: NA
J gene: TRBJ2-5
V gene: TRBV6-2/TRBV6-3
D gene: TRBD2
CDR3 protein: CASSYPGGPQETQYF
CDR3 DNA: TGTGCCAGCAGTTACCCGGGGGGGCCCCAAGAGACCCAGTACTTC

clone size: NA
J gene: TRBJ2-1
V gene: TRBV5-4
D gene: NA
CDR3 protein: CASSLAHEQFF
CDR3 DNA: TGTGCCAGCAGCTTGGCGCATGAGCAGTTCTTC

clone size: NA
J gene: TRBJ1-5
V gene: TRBV7-3
D gene: NA
CDR3 protein: CASSLWADQPQHF
CDR3 DNA: TGTGCCAGCAGCTTATGGGCAGACCAGCCCCAGCATTTT

clone size: NA
J gene: TRBJ2-5
V gene: TRBV7-9
D gene: NA
CDR3 protein: CASLPGLGFGLQETQYF
CDR3 DNA: TGTGCCAGCCTTCCCGGTTTAGGCTTCGGACTCCAAGAGACCCAGTACTTC

clone size: NA
J gene: TRBJ2-5
V gene: TRBV9
D gene: NA
CDR3 protein: CASSSQETQYF
CDR3 DNA: TGTGCCAGCAGCAGCCAAGAGACCCAGTACTTC

clone size: NA
J gene: TRBJ1-1
V gene: TRBV10-3
D gene: NA
CDR3 protein: CAIRDPTKRVPEAFF
CDR3 DNA: TGTGCCATCAGGGATCCGACGAAAAGGGTCCCTGAAGCTTTCTTT

clone size: NA
J gene: TRBJ1-5
V gene: TRBV10-3
D gene: TRBD1
CDR3 protein: CAISEHRGENQPQHF
CDR3 DNA: TGTGCCATCAGTGAACACAGGGGGGAAAATCAGCCCCAGCATTTT

clone size: NA
J gene: TRBJ2-7
V gene: TRBV6-5
D gene: TRBD2
CDR3 protein: CASSYSLAVARETYEQYF
CDR3 DNA: TGTGCCAGCAGTTACTCGCTGGCGGTTGCGCGGGAGACCTACGAGCAGTACTTC

clone size: few
J gene: TRBJ2-3
V gene: TRBV25-1
D gene: NA
CDR3 protein: CASMTEFSDTQYF
CDR3 DNA: TGTGCCAGCATGACAGAGTTCTCAGATACGCAGTATTTT

clone size: NA
J gene: TRBJ1-1
V gene: TRBV20-1
D gene: NA
CDR3 protein: CSANGGQVEAFF
CDR3 DNA: TGCAGTGCTAACGGGGGGCAAGTTGAAGCTTTCTTT

clone size: NA
J gene: TRBJ1-5
V gene: TRBV15
D gene: TRBD1
CDR3 protein: CATSRDPGQGGQPQHF
CDR3 DNA: TGTGCCACCAGCAGAGATCCAGGACAGGGAGGTCAGCCCCAGCATTTT

clone size: NA
J gene: TRBJ1-5
V gene: TRBV28
D gene: NA
CDR3 protein: CASSIMGGGQPQHF
CDR3 DNA: TGTGCCAGTAGCATTATGGGGGGCGGTCAGCCCCAGCATTTT

clone size: NA
J gene: TRBJ2-3
V gene: TRBV24-1
D gene: NA
CDR3 protein: CATSVRFADTQYF
CDR3 DNA: TGTGCCACCAGTGTTAGGTTTGCAGATACGCAGTATTTT

clone size: NA
J gene: TRBJ2-3
V gene: TRBV28
D gene: TRBD2
CDR3 protein: CASSGAGGPTDTQYF
CDR3 DNA: TGTGCCAGCAGCGGGGCGGGAGGGCCTACAGATACGCAGTATTTT

clone size: few
J gene: TRBJ1-1
V gene: TRBV19
D gene: NA
CDR3 protein: CASRRQVNTEAFF
CDR3 DNA: TGTGCCAGTAGGAGACAGGTGAACACTGAAGCTTTCTTT

clone size: few
J gene: TRBJ2-5
V gene: TRBV20-1
D gene: TRBD2
CDR3 protein: CSAILPGLAGVGYQETQYF
CDR3 DNA: TGCAGTGCGATTCTACCGGGACTAGCGGGAGTCGGGTACCAAGAGACCCAGTACTTC